This entry features one T cell receptor beta chain sequence. Its antigen is unknown. TCRdb recomputed calls from the reads with MiXCR, one row per CDR3 protein. The table has around 500,000 distinct CDR3 sequences, under 55% seen once. This entry is derived from a study of T cell repertoires in cytomegalovirus infection. Study as a whole: The authors relied on CMV epitopes, both recently identified HLA-C-restricted and well-studied HLA-B-restricted. Indications of both CMV infection and matching HLA type were provided by public TCR beta signatures.

V lost 6 bases, J lost 3 bases, and 9 bases stayed unmatched. This CDR3 has 15 residues. Per the germline V gene, CDR1 is SGHTA and CDR2 is FQGNSA. Overall study results and limits: Predominance within the ex vivo response was attributable to HLA-C-restricted CMV-specific TCR beta clonotypes.

The chain couples TRBV7-2 to TRBJ2-7, with TRBD2 matching over 9 bases. The receptor's source is a human donor in good health (CMV status not recorded). Some clones in this sample may be carry-over from other donors' samples. The sequenced sample was cultured PBMCs, obtained from culture after CMV antigen stimulation. DNA for the CDR3: TGTGCCAGCAGTTCGACTAGCGGCCCATACTACGAGCAGTACTTC. It codes for CASSSTSGPYYEQYF.